The clone carrying this T cell receptor (beta chain) was observed a handful of times. TCR beta CDR3 region amplification was performed from RNA transcripts. TCR CDR3 underwent first-round RT-PCR with the HTBI primer set. TCRdb reanalysed the multiplex PCR reads using MiXCR and keeps one entry per CDR3 protein. The data contain fewer than 750,000 distinct CDR3 sequences, more than 45% of them singletons. This record belongs to a study of T cells in Graves' hyperthyroidism and ophthalmopathy. Germline V CDR1 and CDR2: LGHDT, YNNKEL (reference sequence). This CDR3 is built from 15 residues. The trim removed 4 bases at V and 2 bases at J, leaving 8 bases unmatched.

This clonotype was sampled from a woman between 18 and 30 years old with Graves' hyperthyroidism. The sequenced material came from peripheral blood or thyroid tissue (not recorded which). The chain carries TRBV3-1 and TRBJ2-7; 7 nucleotides match TRBD1. CDR3 sequence (DNA): TGTGCCAGCAGCCTTTGGACAGGTACGACCTACGAGCAGTACTTC. This codes for CASSLWTGTTYEQYF.